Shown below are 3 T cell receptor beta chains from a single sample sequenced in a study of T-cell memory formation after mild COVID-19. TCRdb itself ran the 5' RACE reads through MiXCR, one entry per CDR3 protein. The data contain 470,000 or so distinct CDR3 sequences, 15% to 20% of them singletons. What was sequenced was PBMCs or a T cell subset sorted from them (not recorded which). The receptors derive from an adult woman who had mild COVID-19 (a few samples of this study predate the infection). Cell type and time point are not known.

CDR3 residues: CATSDPKTAGDEKLFF. The DNA of the CDR3 is TGTGCCACCAGTGATCCCAAGACGGCGGGGGATGAAAAACTGTTTTTT. The chain couples TRBV24-1 to TRBJ1-4; D perhaps matches TRBD1 (5 bases). V shed 3 bases and J shed 6 bases, with 16 bases lying between them. This CDR3 has 16 residues. Germline loops: CDR1 KGHDR, CDR2 SFDVKD.

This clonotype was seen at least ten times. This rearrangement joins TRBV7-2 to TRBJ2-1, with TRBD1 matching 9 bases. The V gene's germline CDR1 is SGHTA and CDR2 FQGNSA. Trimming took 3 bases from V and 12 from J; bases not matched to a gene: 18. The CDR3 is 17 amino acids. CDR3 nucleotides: TGTGCCAGCAGCTTGTGGACAGGGGACAGTACGGGGTTAAGGCAGTTCTTC. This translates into CASSLWTGDSTGLRQFF.

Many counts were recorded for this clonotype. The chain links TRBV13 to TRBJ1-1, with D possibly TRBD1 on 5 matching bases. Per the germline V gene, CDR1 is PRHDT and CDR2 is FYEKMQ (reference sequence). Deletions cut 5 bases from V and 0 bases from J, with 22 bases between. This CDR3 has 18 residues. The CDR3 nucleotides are TGTGCCAGCAGCGGCGCCGGGACGTTCCTGGGGCTGAACACTGAAGCTTTCTTT. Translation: CASSGAGTFLGLNTEAFF.